The rows below give T cell receptor beta chains drawn from one sample of a study of persistence of HIV-infected CD4 T cells. These TCRs are of unknown antigen specificity. Profiling relied on immunoSEQ multiplex PCR, and the TCRdb table lists in-frame clones only, not all of them. Of some 37,000 clones in the sample, about 81% are singletons; the top ten hold 0.85% to 1%. The source material was cultured CD4+ T cells from PBMCs, sampled from a patient who received antiretroviral therapy. The receptors were sampled from an adult with HIV. The donor label of this sample is uncertain. The CDR3 runs from the conserved cysteine through the conserved F or W. The D gene is left open where the match is weak. Some rows mark clone size as missing; the rest say once, few, many or name a class of expanded clone.

j_gene	v_gene	len	abundance	d_gene	CDR3nt	CDR3aa
TRBJ1-1	TRBV29-1	12	.	.	TGCAGCGTCGCCAGTGGAGGGATTGAAGCTTTCTTT	CSVASGGIEAFF
TRBJ1-6	TRBV3-1/TRBV3-2	12	.	.	TGTGCCAGCAGCCAAGTAGGTTCACCCCTCCACTTT	CASSQVGSPLHF
TRBJ2-1	TRBV14	15	.	TRBD2	TGTGCCAGCAGCCGGCGAGTAGCGGGGAACAATGAGCAGTTCTTC	CASSRRVAGNNEQFF
TRBJ1-5	TRBV29-1	13	.	.	TGCAGCGTTGGATTACAGCCCAATCAGCCCCAGCATTTT	CSVGLQPNQPQHF
TRBJ2-7	TRBV5-4	13	.	TRBD1	TGTGCCAGCAGCTGGGACAGGTCCTACGAGCAGTACTTC	CASSWDRSYEQYF
TRBJ1-6	TRBV18	15	.	TRBD1	TGTGCCAGCTCACAAACGGAGGGGGCTTCTTCACCCCTCCACTTT	CASSQTEGASSPLHF
TRBJ2-3	TRBV7-9	14	few	.	TGTGCCAGCAGCTTAGACACCCTCACAGATACGCAGTATTTT	CASSLDTLTDTQYF
TRBJ1-2	TRBV19	13	.	.	TGTGCCAGTAGTATGGGCCACAACTATGGCTACACCTTC	CASSMGHNYGYTF
TRBJ1-1	TRBV10-3	16	.	TRBD1	TGTGCCATCAGTGAGTCTTTCGTTGACAGGGGAGCTGAAGCTTTCTTT	CAISESFVDRGAEAFF
TRBJ2-2	TRBV5-1	15	.	.	TGCGCCAGCACGTGGGGCAGAGGTAACACCGGGGAGCTGTTTTTT	CASTWGRGNTGELFF
TRBJ1-2	TRBV29-1	10	.	.	TGCAGCGTTGAATTTTATGGCTACACCTTC	CSVEFYGYTF
TRBJ2-1	TRBV19	13	.	.	TGTGCCAGTAAGAGACAGGGACTTAATGAGCAGTTCTTC	CASKRQGLNEQFF
TRBJ1-6	TRBV6-1	13	.	TRBD1	TGTGCCAGCAGTGAAGGACAGGGTGCTCTCCTCCACTTT	CASSEGQGALLHF
TRBJ1-1	TRBV27	15	.	.	TGTGCCAGCAGTTTATCCTGGCTAGTGAACACTGAAGCTTTCTTT	CASSLSWLVNTEAFF
TRBJ1-2	TRBV29-1	11	.	.	TGCAGCGTTTCCCAGAACTATGGCTACACCTTC	CSVSQNYGYTF
TRBJ2-3	TRBV4-2	19	.	TRBD2	TGTGCCAGCAGCCAAGAAGTCACTAGCGGTCCCGGGAGCACAGATACGCAGTATTTT	CASSQEVTSGPGSTDTQYF
TRBJ2-6	TRBV6-6	20	.	.	TGTGCCAGCAGCCGCGGGTTAGTGTTCAAAACGAGCTCTGGGGCCAACGTCCTGACTTTC	CASSRGLVFKTSSGANVLTF
TRBJ2-7	TRBV6-5	13	.	.	TGTGCCAGCGAGGGGGTAAGGGGAGCCGAGCAGTACTTC	CASEGVRGAEQYF
TRBJ1-6	TRBV5-1	14	.	TRBD1	TGCGCCAGCAGCAATGGACAGGGGAATTCACCCCTCCACTTT	CASSNGQGNSPLHF
TRBJ2-7	TRBV5-6	14	.	.	TGTGCCAGCAGCTTGGTAGACACAGCCTACGAGCAGTACTTC	CASSLVDTAYEQYF
TRBJ1-1	TRBV18	15	.	.	TGTGCCAGCTCATTATTTACCCGCCGGGACACTGAAGCTTTCTTT	CASSLFTRRDTEAFF
TRBJ1-6	TRBV7-9	15	.	.	TGTGCCAGCAGCGAAGACAGCCGGGGGAATTCACCCCTCCACTTT	CASSEDSRGNSPLHF
TRBJ1-1	TRBV5-4	13	.	.	TGTGCCAGCAGCTTGGAACGGGTCACTGAAGCTTTCTTT	CASSLERVTEAFF
TRBJ2-1	TRBV11-3	17	once	TRBD1	TGTGCCAGCAGCTTAAGTCCGGGACAGGGACTACACAATGAGCAGTTCTTC	CASSLSPGQGLHNEQFF
TRBJ1-5	TRBV5-1	13	.	.	TGCGCCAGCAGCTCCGATAGCAATCAGCCCCAGCATTTT	CASSSDSNQPQHF